Below, 22 T cell receptor beta chains from the same sample are listed, as sequenced in a study of monozygotic twins with inflammatory bowel disease. TCRdb reprocessed the 5' RACE reads and keeps a single row for each CDR3 protein, giving no DNA. The sample features 400,000 to 500,000 distinct CDR3 sequences, with 2.4% in its top ten. Source material: blood. The receptors derive from a human donor with ulcerative colitis or Crohn's disease, or a healthy co-twin of an affected twin (not recorded which).

This chain uses TRBV5-1 with TRBJ2-1; as DNA is missing, the TRBD2 call by TCRdb cannot be tested. The CDR3 covers 13 residues. In germline, CDR1 is SGHRS, CDR2 YFSETQ. The CDR3 spells CASSSARYNEQFF.

V usage is TRBV6-1 and J usage is TRBJ1-2. The germline CDR1 and CDR2 sequences are MNHNS and SASEGT. This CDR3 spans 13 amino acids. The CDR3 loop is CASSERPNYGYTF.

The rearrangement joins TRBV6-1 to TRBJ2-1; TCRdb reports TRBD2, a call that lacks DNA to check it against. There are 18 residues in the CDR3. Per the germline V gene, CDR1 is MNHNS and CDR2 is SASEGT. The CDR3: CASSTLAGAFRVKNEQFF.

The chain links TRBV28 to TRBJ2-1; TCRdb's assignment of TRBD2 cannot be checked, as there is no DNA. The germline CDR1 and CDR2 sequences are MDHEN and SYDVKM. The CDR3 covers 15 residues. CDR3 sequence reads: CASSGGGLADNEQFF.

V and J are TRBV18 and TRBJ1-4. Germline V gene data show CDR1 as KGHSH and CDR2 as LQKENI. The CDR3 runs to 14 residues. The CDR3 spells CASSRFQTNEKLFF.

The rearrangement links TRBV19 to TRBJ2-1; the D call from TCRdb, TRBD1, cannot be confirmed without DNA. Germline values: CDR1 LNHDA, CDR2 SQIVND (reference sequence). The CDR3 contains 14 residues. The chain's CDR3 is CASRNSGRNNEQFF.

The rearrangement uses TRBV12-3 or TRBV12-4 and TRBJ2-7; TCRdb returns TRBD1, unconfirmable since there is no DNA. The CDR3 sequence is 20 residues long. CDR3: CASSLRPWTVSHSLFYEQYF.

This chain uses TRBV12-3 or TRBV12-4 with TRBJ1-2; no DNA is available, so the TRBD1 call from TCRdb remains unchecked. The CDR3 contains 14 residues. CDR3 residues: CASSLRGTGYGYTF.

The rearrangement links TRBV3-1 to TRBJ1-6; lacking DNA, the TRBD1 call made by TCRdb goes unchecked. CDR3 length equals 16 residues. Germline CDR1 is LGHDT and CDR2 is YNNKEL (reference sequence). This CDR3 reads CASSLGQGAHNSPLHF.

V is TRBV7-3 and J is TRBJ2-3. This CDR3 comprises 14 residues. CDR1 is SGHTA, CDR2 FQGTGA, per germline. The CDR3 protein is CASSLRDYADTQYF.

The chain combines TRBV5-1 with TRBJ1-2. The germline V gene has CDR1 SGHRS and CDR2 YFSETQ. The CDR3 extends over 13 amino acids. CDR3 region: CASSLFEGMGYTF.

The rearrangement joins TRBV5-1 to TRBJ1-1; the D call from TCRdb, TRBD1, cannot be confirmed without DNA. This CDR3 region has 17 residues. CDR1 and CDR2 from the germline V gene are SGHRS and YFSETQ. The CDR3: CASSLRAAGRGDTEAFF.

The rearrangement joins TRBV7-6 to TRBJ2-3. CDR3 length: 19 amino acids. Looked up from germline, CDR1 is SGHVS and CDR2 is FNYEAQ. CDR3 region: CASSPSLGRGRPTTDTQYF. The whole variable domain, filled in from reference TRBV7-6 and TRBJ2-3, reads GAGVSQSPRYKVTKRGQDVALRCDPISGHVSLYWYRQALGQGPEFLTYFNYEAQQDKSGLPNDRFSAERPEGSISTLTIQRTEQRDSAMYRCASSPSLGRGRPTTDTQYFGPGTRLTVL.

The CDR3 spells CASSRQTTGYTEAFF. The V call is TRBV7-2, the J call TRBJ1-1; TCRdb gives TRBD1 as the D gene, but with no DNA this cannot be confirmed. The length of the CDR3 is 15 residues. Germline CDR1 is SGHTA and CDR2 is FQGNSA.

The rearrangement uses TRBV20-1 and TRBJ2-7; checking the TCRdb D call of TRBD1 is not possible without DNA. This CDR3 has 15 residues. Germline V CDR1 and CDR2: DFQATT, SNEGSKA (reference sequence). CDR3: CSARELDRGLYEQYF.

The rearrangement joins TRBV5-4 to TRBJ2-7; there is no DNA to check the TCRdb D call of TRBD1. Germline CDR1 reads SGHNT; CDR2 reads YYREEE (reference sequence). The CDR3 has 14 residues. CDR3 residues: CASSVRDGTYEQYF.

This chain connects TRBV12-3 or TRBV12-4 to TRBJ2-5; the TCRdb call, TRBD2, lacks DNA for checking. The CDR3 has 16 amino acids. This chain's CDR3 is CASSSSRLARGETQYF.

The CDR3 protein is CASSFLAGGGEQYF. The chain links TRBV27 to TRBJ2-7; TCRdb lists TRBD2, though no DNA is available to test this call. This CDR3 comprises 14 residues. The germline V gene has CDR1 MNHEY and CDR2 SMNVEV (reference sequence).

The genes are TRBV19 and TRBJ2-1; checking the TCRdb D call of TRBD1 is not possible without DNA. The CDR3 loop spans 16 amino acids. CDR1 and CDR2 (germline): LNHDA, SQIVND (reference sequence). The CDR3 is CASSNRQGWGHNEQFF. The full variable domain, its missing parts supplied by reference TRBV19 and TRBJ2-1, is DGGITQSPKYLFRKEGQNVTLSCEQNLNHDAMYWYRQDPGQGLRLIYYSQIVNDFQKGDIAEGYSVSREKKESFPLTVTSAQKNPTAFYLCASSNRQGWGHNEQFFGPGTRLTVL.

The chain links TRBV19 to TRBJ1-6; with no DNA, the TCRdb D assignment of TRBD1 cannot be verified. CDR3 length: 13 residues. Germline values: CDR1 LNHDA, CDR2 SQIVND (reference sequence). This CDR3 is CATMGQGRSPLHF.

The chain employs TRBV11-3 and TRBJ2-2; TCRdb gives TRBD1 as the D gene, but with no DNA this cannot be confirmed. CDR1 is SGHNT and CDR2 is YENEEA in the germline V gene. The CDR3 totals 15 residues. This CDR3 reads CASSLDRGYTGELFF.

The chain carries TRBV20-1 and TRBJ1-5; there is no DNA to check the TCRdb D call of TRBD1. This CDR3 has 14 residues. The germline V gene has CDR1 DFQATT and CDR2 SNEGSKA (reference sequence). CDR3 loop: CSAHAQGAGQPQHF.